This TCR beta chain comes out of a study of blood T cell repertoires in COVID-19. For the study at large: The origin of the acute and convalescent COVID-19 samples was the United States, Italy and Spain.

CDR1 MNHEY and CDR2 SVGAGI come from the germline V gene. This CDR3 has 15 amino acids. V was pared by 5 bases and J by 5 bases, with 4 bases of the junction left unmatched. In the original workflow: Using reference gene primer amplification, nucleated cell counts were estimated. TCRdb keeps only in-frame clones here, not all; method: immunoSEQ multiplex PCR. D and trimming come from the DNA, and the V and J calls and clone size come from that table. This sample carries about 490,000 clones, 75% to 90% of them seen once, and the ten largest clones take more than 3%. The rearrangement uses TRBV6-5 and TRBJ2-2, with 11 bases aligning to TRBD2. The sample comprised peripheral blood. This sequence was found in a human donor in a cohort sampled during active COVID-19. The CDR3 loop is CASSQLAGETGELFF. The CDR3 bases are TGTGCCAGCAGTCAACTAGCGGGAGAAACCGGGGAGCTGTTTTTT.